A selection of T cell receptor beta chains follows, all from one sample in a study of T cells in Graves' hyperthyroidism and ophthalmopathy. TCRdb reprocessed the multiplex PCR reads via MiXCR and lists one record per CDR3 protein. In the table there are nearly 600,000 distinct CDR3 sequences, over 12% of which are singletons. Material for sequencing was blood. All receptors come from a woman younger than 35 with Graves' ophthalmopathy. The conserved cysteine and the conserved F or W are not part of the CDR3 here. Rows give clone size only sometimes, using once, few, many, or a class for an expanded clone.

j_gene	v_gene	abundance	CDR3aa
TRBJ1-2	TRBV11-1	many	ASRSQGARDGYT
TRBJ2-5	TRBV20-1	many	SAHGGTGLDQY
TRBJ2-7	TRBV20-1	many	SATTEDEQY
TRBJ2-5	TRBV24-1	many	ATSATGLAGEETQY
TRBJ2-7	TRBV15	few	ATSRGVGGDYEQY
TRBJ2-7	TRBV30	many	AWSRPYEQY
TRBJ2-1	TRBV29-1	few	SLSGISYNEQF
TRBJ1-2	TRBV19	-	ASSLSDGYGYT
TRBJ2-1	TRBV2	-	ASSDFGTSGSPGQF
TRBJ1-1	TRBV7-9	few	ASSEPGDRGLGTEAF
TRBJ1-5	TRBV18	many	ASSPGNNQPQH
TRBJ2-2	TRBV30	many	AWSVRWAGANTGELF
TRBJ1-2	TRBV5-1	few	ASSFLGLDYGYT
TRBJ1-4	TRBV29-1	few	SVGVRGNEKLF
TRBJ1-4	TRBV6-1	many	ASSSPRGVDEKLF
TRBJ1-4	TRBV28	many	ASSLYGQHNEKLF
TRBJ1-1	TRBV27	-	ASSLGDRVGSEAF
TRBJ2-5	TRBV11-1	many	ASSLGTSGPQETQY
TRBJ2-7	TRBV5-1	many	ASSLASGSYEQY
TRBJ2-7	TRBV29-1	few	SVESPWGTTYEQY
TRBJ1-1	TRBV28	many	ASSLSGRPKTAF
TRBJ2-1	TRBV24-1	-	ATSDWGGGRTNEQF
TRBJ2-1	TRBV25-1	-	ASSTTPRLAGSYNEQF
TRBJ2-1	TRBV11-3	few	ASSLEMGGARNNEQF
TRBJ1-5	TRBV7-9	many	ASSSGGPSNQPQH
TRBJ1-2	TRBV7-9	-	ASMTTATTYGYT
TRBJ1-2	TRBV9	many	ASSEGGGSYGYT
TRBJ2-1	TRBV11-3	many	ASSPGRSSYNEQF
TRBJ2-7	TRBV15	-	ATSSRLAGAYEQY
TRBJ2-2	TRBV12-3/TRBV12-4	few	ASRDSGSGITGELF
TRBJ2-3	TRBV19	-	ASSPRGTSGTSTDTQY